The text below deals with one T cell receptor (beta chain). The protocol was immunoSEQ multiplex PCR, while the TCRdb copy is restricted to in-frame clones and leaves out a portion. The data contain fewer than 200,000 clones, roughly 84% of them seen just once; the ten biggest clones take up over 5%. V was pared by 0 bases and J by 6 bases, with 0 bases of the junction left unmatched. Germline CDR1 SGHRS, CDR2 YFSETQ. The CDR3 sequence is 14 residues long. The entry originates in a study of blood T cell repertoires in COVID-19. Across the whole study: Sources were T cells, B-cell-depleted T cells, or PBMCs; the material itself was cDNA or gDNA.

The rearrangement joins TRBV5-1 to TRBJ2-2, with 9 bases identical to TRBD2. Sequenced: peripheral blood. This receptor was identified in a woman between 45 and 65 years old with COVID-19, enrolled during active disease. The CDR3 protein is CASSLGLAAGELFF. The CDR3 DNA is TGCGCCAGCAGCTTGGGACTAGCGGCCGGGGAGCTGTTTTTT.